The source of this T cell receptor beta chain is a study of regulatory T cells in long-lasting Graves disease. Whole-study results and caveats: Only a small sample size was used, which may have cut accuracy.

Described time point: newly diagnosed GD, antithyroid drugs for less than 3 months. The TCR library was prepared using RNA isolated from PBMCs. The source of the patients was an endocrinology department in Xi'an, China. Building the TCR beta libraries relied on iRepertoire HTBI primers, and CDR3 regions underwent Arm-PCR. MiXCR was run by TCRdb on the multiplex PCR reads, yielding one entry per CDR3 protein. The sample shows 530,000 or so distinct CDR3 sequences, 15% to 20% of them seen only once. The CDR3 runs 15 residues. The V and J ends lost 1 base and 0 bases respectively, with 9 bases between them. Germline CDR1 is LNHDA and CDR2 is SQIVND (reference sequence). At least ten counts were recorded for this clonotype. The antigen remains undetermined. The same data also went into a second study, on T cells in Graves' hyperthyroidism and ophthalmopathy.

The TCR was taken from a man aged 18 to 30 with Graves disease. The sequencing here drew on peripheral blood mononuclear cells (PBMCs), taken at new diagnosis, from a patient treated with antithyroid drugs. The chain couples TRBV19 to TRBJ2-5; D might be TRBD2 (5 bases). The DNA of the CDR3 is TGTGCCAGTAGTATAGGAGGGCCGTACCAAGAGACCCAGTACTTC. It specifies CASSIGGPYQETQYF.